This passage covers 19 T cell receptor beta chains from one sample sequenced in a study of T-cell reconstitution after alpha-beta-depleted transplantation in children. Unique molecular identifiers were built into the TCRbeta library. Each CDR3 protein gets one entry after TCRdb re-called the PCR reads with MiXCR. The repertoire consists of around 670,000 distinct CDR3 sequences, with 13% occurring once and the leading ten covering about 0.79%. Sequences were derived from PBMCs, sampled before TCRalphabeta/CD19-depleted stem cell transplant. These receptors came from a girl aged 2-10 years with congenital amegakaryocytic thrombocytopenia, due to receive a stem cell transplant.

The chain couples TRBV6-1 to TRBJ2-2; 7 bases match TRBD1. Germline V gene lookup returns CDR1 MNHNS and CDR2 SASEGT. The V gene end was trimmed by 6 bases and the J gene end by 1 base; junction bases not matched to a gene: 11. The CDR3 sequence is 17 residues long. CDR3 sequence reads: CASRPRTGEKNTGELFF. The CDR3 DNA reads TGTGCCAGCAGACCCCGGACAGGCGAAAAGAACACCGGGGAGCTGTTTTTT.

This clonotype appeared many times. This sequence joins TRBV7-2 and TRBJ2-3; D assignment may be TRBD1 or TRBD2 (5 bases each). There are 17 residues in the CDR3. CDR1 is SGHTA and CDR2 is FQGNSA in the germline V gene. The ends were cut back, 4 bases at V and 0 bases at J, with 17 bases in the middle. CDR3 sequence (DNA): TGTGCCAGCAGCTCCGGGACGTTACGATTTAGCACAGATACGCAGTATTTT. It yields the protein CASSSGTLRFSTDTQYF.

This clonotype was observed a handful of times. As DNA, the CDR3 is TGTGCCAGCAGCCGGCTCGAAAGCACCGGGGAGCTGTTTTTT. This gives the protein CASSRLESTGELFF. The J gene is TRBJ2-2, the V gene TRBV7-7; D is undetermined. The CDR3 has 14 amino acids. Germline V gene sequence: CDR1 SSHAT, CDR2 FNYEAQ (reference sequence). Trimming removed 5 bases at V and 4 bases at J, with 11 bases between.

The V call is TRBV7-2, the J call TRBJ2-7, with D possibly being TRBD2 (6 bases). Looked up from germline, CDR1 is SGHTA and CDR2 is FQGNSA. V was clipped by 1 base and J by 2 bases, with 15 bases between them. This CDR3 has 16 amino acids. The CDR3 DNA sequence: TGTGCCAGCAGCTTAGTCCACTCTAGCGCAGCCTACGAGCAGTACTTC. It codes for CASSLVHSSAAYEQYF.

There are many counts of this clonotype. The V and J genes are TRBV6-5 and TRBJ1-2; 9 nucleotides agree with TRBD1. There are 13 residues in the CDR3. Losses at the gene ends were 4 bases for V and 5 bases for J; bases not matched to a gene: 2. Germline CDR1 is MNHEY and CDR2 is SVGAGI. The CDR3 bases are TGTGCCAGCAGTTGGGACAGGGCGTATGGCTACACCTTC. Amino acids: CASSWDRAYGYTF.

This clonotype came up many times. The chain couples TRBV7-8 to TRBJ2-1, with a weak D call TRBD2 (7 bases). From germline, CDR1 is SGHVS and CDR2 FQNEAQ. The CDR3 runs to 16 residues. Trimming took off 5 bases at V and 7 bases at J, with 21 bases between the two ends. The CDR3 region is CASSPLGAGEKNEQFF. In DNA, the CDR3 is TGTGCCAGCAGCCCCCTGGGGGCGGGAGAAAAAAATGAGCAGTTCTTC. Drawing the rest from reference TRBV7-8 and TRBJ2-1, the complete variable domain is GAGVSQSPRYKVAKRGQDVALRCDPISGHVSLFWYQQALGQGPEFLTYFQNEAQLDKSGLPSDRFFAERPEGSVSTLKIQRTQQEDSAVYLCASSPLGAGEKNEQFFGPGTRLTVL.

This clonotype was detected a few times. This sequence joins TRBV20-1 and TRBJ2-7; the D gene is possibly TRBD1 (5 bases). CDR3 length: 16 amino acids. Trimming took off 4 bases at V and 3 bases at J, with 22 bases between the two ends. Germline loops: CDR1 DFQATT, CDR2 SNEGSKA (reference sequence). The CDR3 region is CSAIGRHPQGGYEQYF. The CDR3 nucleotides read TGCAGTGCTATCGGACGTCACCCCCAGGGTGGCTACGAGCAGTACTTC.

V usage is TRBV12-3 or TRBV12-4 and J usage is TRBJ2-5; no reliable D call. CDR3 length: 14 amino acids. V lost 6 bases and J lost 1, with 12 bases in between. The CDR3 sequence: CASSPQLLQETQYF. The DNA for the CDR3 is TGTGCCAGCAGCCCACAGCTACTCCAAGAGACCCAGTACTTC.

The DNA of the CDR3 is TGCGCCAGCAGCTTGCCCAGGGGGGACGGGAAATCCAATGAGCAGTTCTTC. It translates to CASSLPRGDGKSNEQFF. The J gene is TRBJ2-1, the V gene TRBV5-1; TRBD1 is a possible D gene (7 bases). The germline V gene encodes CDR1 SGHRS and CDR2 YFSETQ. The CDR3 totals 17 residues. V was pared by 1 base and J by 6 bases, with 20 bases between. The full variable domain, with the rest looked up from reference TRBV5-1 and TRBJ2-1, is KAGVTQTPRYLIKTRGQQVTLSCSPISGHRSVSWYQQTPGQGLQFLFEYFSETQRNKGNFPGRFSGRQFSNSRSEMNVSTLELGDSALYLCASSLPRGDGKSNEQFFGPGTRLTVL.

This clonotype came up a few times. The chain has TRBV29-1 and TRBJ2-7, with 12 bases that match TRBD2. CDR3 length: 14 amino acids. With 7 bases clipped from V and 2 bases from J, the junction kept 6 bases outside the gene matches. Germline-derived CDR1 and CDR2 are SQVTM and ANQGSEA. CDR3: CSALGLAGTYEQYF. The CDR3, as DNA: TGCAGCGCCCTAGGACTAGCGGGAACCTACGAGCAGTACTTC.

This clonotype was counted a few times. This chain uses TRBV2 with TRBJ2-2; D is unresolved. Trimming cost V 7 bases and J 1 base, with 10 bases left between them. Looked up from germline, CDR1 is SNHLY and CDR2 is FYNNEI. The CDR3 loop spans 14 amino acids. The CDR3 protein is CASKRTENTGELFF. CDR3 in DNA: TGTGCCAGCAAGAGGACGGAGAACACCGGGGAGCTGTTTTTT.

This clonotype occurred many times. In DNA, the CDR3 is TGTGCCAGCAGTGAAGCTATTGGGACAGCAAACACCGGGGAGCTGTTTTTT. It encodes CASSEAIGTANTGELFF. The chain uses TRBV6-1 and TRBJ2-2; 7 positions match TRBD1. The germline CDR1 and CDR2 sequences are MNHNS and SASEGT. With V trimmed by 0 bases and J by 2 bases, 6 bases remained unmatched. The CDR3 covers 17 residues.

The chain employs TRBV20-1 and TRBJ2-5, with D maybe TRBD1 (6 bases). Trimming took off 6 bases at V and 2 bases at J, with 16 bases between the two ends. The CDR3 spans 14 residues. Germline values: CDR1 DFQATT, CDR2 SNEGSKA (reference sequence). The CDR3, as DNA: TGCAGTGCCTCACCCGGGACAAGACAAGAGACCCAGTACTTC. This translates into CSASPGTRQETQYF.

This clonotype was seen many times. CDR3 nucleotides: TGTGCCAGCAGTTTAGAGCGAGAAAAACTGTTTTTT. Amino acids: CASSLEREKLFF. This rearrangement joins TRBV12-3 or TRBV12-4 to TRBJ1-4; no definite D call. V was shortened by 1 base and J by 8 bases, with 5 bases between the two germline ends. CDR3 length: 12 amino acids.

This clonotype was found a few times. This chain connects TRBV5-1 to TRBJ2-2; D is perhaps TRBD2 (5 bases). The CDR3 covers 17 residues. The V end was cut by 0 bases, the J end by 3 bases, with 15 bases between. Germline CDR1 SGHRS, CDR2 YFSETQ. The CDR3 region has the DNA TGCGCCAGCAGCTTGGCGTTCATTAGAGCGGACACCGGGGAGCTGTTTTTT. Translating gives CASSLAFIRADTGELFF.

The chain has TRBV10-3 and TRBJ1-1; possibly TRBD1 for D (5 bases). Trimming removed 4 bases from V and 8 bases from J, with 23 bases in between. The germline CDR1 and CDR2 sequences are ENHRY and SYGVKD. This CDR3 contains 16 residues. The CDR3 sequence is CAISGTDKKLTLEAFF. The CDR3 nucleotides are TGTGCCATCAGTGGGACGGACAAGAAACTTACCCTCGAAGCTTTCTTT.

This clonotype was recorded a few times. The chain couples TRBV12-3 or TRBV12-4 to TRBJ2-5; the D gene is possibly TRBD2 (5 bases). The CDR3 runs 13 residues. Trimming left V 7 bases short and J 4 bases short, with 13 bases between. The CDR3 here is CASTLGSAETQYF. The CDR3 DNA sequence: TGTGCCAGCACCCTAGGGAGTGCAGAGACCCAGTACTTC.

This clonotype occurred a few times. The chain couples TRBV5-1 to TRBJ2-1; TRBD2 matches 11 bases. From germline, CDR1 is SGHRS and CDR2 YFSETQ. This CDR3 comprises 22 residues. The trim removed 2 bases at V and 0 bases at J, leaving 19 bases unmatched. The CDR3 reads CASSFRSPGLADQRFSYNEQFF. The CDR3 nucleotides read TGCGCCAGCAGCTTTCGCAGCCCGGGACTAGCGGATCAGCGTTTCTCCTACAATGAGCAGTTCTTC. The full variable domain, in which reference TRBV5-1 and TRBJ2-1 provide the parts outside the CDR3, is KAGVTQTPRYLIKTRGQQVTLSCSPISGHRSVSWYQQTPGQGLQFLFEYFSETQRNKGNFPGRFSGRQFSNSRSEMNVSTLELGDSALYLCASSFRSPGLADQRFSYNEQFFGPGTRLTVL.

This chain joins TRBV5-1 and TRBJ2-3; D perhaps matches TRBD2 (5 bases). The CDR3 covers 16 residues. Per the germline V gene, CDR1 is SGHRS and CDR2 is YFSETQ. V gave up 1 base and J gave up 4 bases, with 16 bases separating them. The CDR3 is CASSLNPATGADTQYF. In DNA, the CDR3 is TGCGCCAGCAGCTTGAATCCGGCGACCGGGGCAGATACGCAGTATTTT.